This section outlines one T cell receptor (beta chain) sequence together with its context. In its sample, this clone was seen once. Its antigen is not yet known. Base qualities are not provided; no much larger clone lies one nucleotide away. Using the deep immunoSEQ assay, TCR CDR3 regions were amplified from genomic DNA by multiplex PCR. Extracted genomic DNA from each cell subset was spread evenly across all wells of several immunoSEQ 96-well plates, with each plate serving as a replicate. For sorted subsets, roughly 200 ng of genomic DNA, equivalent to around 29,000 T cell genomes, went into each replicate PCR. The purified libraries were quantified using a Qubit 3.0 fluorometer, sized with a Bioanalyzer 2100, and then quantified again using the KAPA Library Quantification kit. Every immunoSEQ 96-well plate was sequenced on a dedicated single-read 150-cycle Illumina NextSeq 550 flow cell. Under the source paper's analysis protocol: Because only junctional sequences without quality scores were contained in the immunoSEQ output, filtering matching that applied to full-length reads could not be performed. To assign V/J genes and CDR3, sequences were annotated using PyIR, a Python wrapper for IgBLAST v1.9, with IMGT germline references. Reads were removed for weak V/J assignments (E-value above 1e-6), missing CDR3, stop codons, out-of-frame junctions, or ambiguous translated residues. V3J clonotypes were defined as sequences sharing the same inferred V gene, J gene, and CDR3 amino acid sequence. The percentage overlap between two repertoires was calculated by dividing the number of shared unique clonotypes by the size of the smaller repertoire. Repertoire richness was assessed with RTK rarefaction, the Chao1 estimator, and Recon v2.1 estimates of unobserved clonotypes. Generation probabilities for all TCRbeta clonotypes obtained by the gDNA method from several donors were computed using OLGA. In its TCRdb copy, this immuneACCESS table keeps in-frame sequences only and misses some clones. Where compared with another copy, unresolved V genes explain less than half of these, and the others have no known cause. Clonal size and the V and J genes are those of that table, whereas D and trimming came from the DNA. A total of 2 million to 2.5 million clones appear in this sample, around 92% of them only once. 0.37% of the sample is in the top ten clones.

The data belong to a study of shared clonotypes between healthy human individuals (TCRdb year 2020). Turning to the overall study: The cohort included three men and two women between 18 and 49 years of age. For each donor, CD4 naive and CD4 memory were each given three plates, CD8 naive was given two plates, and CD8 memory was given one plate. To estimate repertoire size and how much clonotypes are shared between individuals, the study performed deep sequencing of blood TCR repertoires from five healthy adults. To increase sequencing depth and limit assay-specific biases, TCR repertoire library preparation and sequencing were carried out by different laboratories using diverse techniques. Leukapheresis yielded between about 0.9 and 8.9 billion PBMCs per donor.

Healthy HIV-negative adults with no recently reported acute infections or vaccinations were included as donors. Every donor was a Caucasian adult living in Nashville, Tennessee, USA. Magnetic negative selection was used to enrich CD4+ T cells, after which naive cells were positively selected on CD45RA and the negative fraction became the memory subset. Blood was collected by leukapheresis, and PBMCs were isolated by Ficoll-Histopaque density gradient centrifugation and then cryopreserved in liquid nitrogen vapor phase. Analytical flow cytometry was used to check the purity and quantity of every magnetically sorted T cell population. From each sorted fraction, genomic DNA was isolated and quantified by UV absorbance on a Nanodrop 2000c. Beyond this particular receptor, the publication reports: Sharing across several donors was observed for approximately 5% of naive CD4, under 4% of naive CD8, about 2.5% of memory CD4, and around 0.44% of memory CD8 clonotypes. Compared with non-shared clonotypes, clonotypes shared by all four sorted-subset donors had higher generation probabilities. Incomplete sequencing was indicated by rarefaction of sorted-subset datasets, despite the large sequencing depth. Sampling was restricted to blood, and TCR repertoires in tissues likely differ from the TCR repertoires found in blood. Based on pairwise subsampling, the degree of clonotype sharing among donors was expected to be affected by sequencing depth. Because the study included only a small number of donors, the genetic and exposure-history diversity represented was limited. Larger estimated clonotype richness was generally found for naive subsets than for memory subsets.

Trimming accounts for 0 bases at V and 1 base at J, while the number of junction bases matched to no gene is 7. Looking up the germline V gene yields CDR1 MGHRA and CDR2 YSYEKL. Measured from the cysteine to the phenylalanine, the CDR3 is 20 residues long. The kept DNA is CDR3 alone, 60 bases in frame from the first base. Sequenced: naive CD4+ T cells from PBMCs. The cell subset or site label corresponds to: CD45RA+ positively selected. This receptor was obtained from a man aged 18 to 29 in good health. Some clones in this sample may be carry-over from other donors' samples. This chain is built from TRBV4-1 and TRBJ2-2; TRBD2 fits 14 bases in the junction. The CDR3 protein sequence reads: CASSQDPGLAGEQNTGELFF. DNA sequence: TGCGCCAGCAGCCAAGATCCGGGACTAGCGGGAGAGCAGAACACCGGGGAGCTGTTTTTT.